This T cell receptor (beta chain) comes out of a study of T cell responses to AZD1222 COVID-19 vaccine. On this clone: Antigen unknown.

This CDR3 has 14 amino acids. Trimming stripped 5 bases from V and 10 bases from J, with 18 bases between. Germline V lookup: CDR1 SGHRS, CDR2 YFSETQ. The protocol was immunoSEQ multiplex PCR, while the TCRdb copy is restricted to in-frame clones and leaves out a portion. The table shows over 150,000 clones, with approximately 90% occurring only once. General study findings and limits: Only a handful of individuals given AZD1222 were seropositive at baseline.

Doses given second, at about 4 or about 12 weeks, were pooled. The clonotype was recovered from an adult who received the AZD1222 COVID-19 vaccine. Sequencing used peripheral blood, obtained 28 days after the second AZD1222 dose. The gene calls are TRBV5-1 and TRBJ1-4; D unresolved. The CDR3: CASSLEGEGVKLFF. The CDR3 nucleotides are TGCGCCAGCAGTCTAGAGGGCGAAGGAGTAAAACTGTTTTTT.